This entry lists 27 T cell receptor beta chains sequenced from one sample in a study of identical twins. TCRdb reprocessed the 5' RACE reads with MiXCR, giving one entry per CDR3 protein. Of 650,000 to 750,000 distinct CDR3 sequences listed, less than 25% were seen once; the top ten hold 4% to 4.5%. The sample also formed part of further work on T cells expressing NK-cell markers.

The sequenced sample consisted of PBMCs. These receptors all stem from a young woman in good health.

This clonotype was detected only a few times. This chain connects TRBV6-6 to TRBJ2-2; weak D call: TRBD2 (6 bases). CDR1 is MNHNY, CDR2 SVGAGI, per germline (reference sequence). V lost 8 bases, J lost 2 bases, and 9 bases lay in between. There are 13 residues in the CDR3. The CDR3 reads CASGGRNTGELFF. The CDR3 DNA follows: TGTGCCAGCGGGGGGAGAAACACCGGGGAGCTGTTTTTT.

V is TRBV5-5 and J is TRBJ2-2; no definite D call. V lost 0 bases to trimming and J lost 8 bases, with 11 bases between them. This CDR3 region has 14 residues. The germline V gene encodes CDR1 SGHKS and CDR2 YYEKEE (reference sequence). The CDR3 reads CASSLVDLEGELFF. For the CDR3, the DNA is TGTGCCAGCAGCTTGGTCGACTTGGAGGGGGAGCTGTTTTTT.

In DNA, the CDR3 is TGCAGTTTGACGGATAACACCGGGGAGCTGTTTTTT. Translated, it gives CSLTDNTGELFF. V and J are TRBV20-1 and TRBJ2-2; D gene uncertain. Trimming removed 8 bases at V and 2 bases at J, with 9 bases between. CDR3 length: 12 residues. CDR1 and CDR2 from the germline V gene are DFQATT and SNEGSKA (reference sequence).

This chain uses TRBV5-1 with TRBJ2-7, with TRBD2 matching over 7 bases. Per germline, CDR1 SGHRS and CDR2 YFSETQ. CDR3 size: 18 residues. With 5 bases clipped from V and 0 bases from J, the junction kept 17 bases outside the gene matches. CDR3 DNA: TGCGCCAGCAGGGCCGGGACTAACGACCGGCCGGGCTCCTACGAGCAGTACTTC. Its translation is CASRAGTNDRPGSYEQYF.

This chain connects TRBV7-9 to TRBJ2-1, with D perhaps TRBD1 or TRBD2 (6 bases each). This CDR3 spans 15 amino acids. The germline gives CDR1 SEHNR, CDR2 FQNEAQ (reference sequence). The V end lost 5 bases, the J end lost 8 bases, and 19 bases lay between the germline ends. The CDR3 loop is CASSGRTESRDEQFF. The CDR3 coding sequence is TGTGCCAGCAGCGGGAGGACAGAGAGCAGGGATGAGCAGTTCTTC.

In its sample, this clonotype was seen many times. The chain has TRBV20-1 and TRBJ2-3, with D hard to call. The ends were cut back, 6 bases at V and 0 bases at J, with 13 bases in the middle. The CDR3 runs 14 residues. CDR1 is DFQATT, CDR2 SNEGSKA, per germline (reference sequence). CDR3 sequence reads: CSARSPSSTDTQYF. DNA of the CDR3: TGCAGTGCGAGGAGCCCCTCTAGCACAGATACGCAGTATTTT.

This sequence joins TRBV12-3 or TRBV12-4 and TRBJ2-1; D call uncertain. Trimming removed 3 bases at V and 8 bases at J, with 11 bases between. The CDR3 consists of 13 residues. In DNA form, the CDR3 reads TGTGCCAGCAGTTTTACGGGTTCTGATGAGCAGTTCTTC. Amino acid sequence: CASSFTGSDEQFF.

This chain joins TRBV29-1 and TRBJ2-1, with 8 nucleotides matching TRBD2. The junction had 8 bases not matched to a gene; V was cut back by 6 bases and J by 4 bases. The CDR3 runs to 14 residues. CDR1 is SQVTM and CDR2 is ANQGSEA in the germline V gene. CDR3 DNA sequence: TGCAGCGTCAGACCTAGCGGGCTTTACAATGAGCAGTTCTTC. Encoded protein: CSVRPSGLYNEQFF.

This clonotype was counted many times. This chain uses TRBV12-3 or TRBV12-4 with TRBJ1-2, with 7 bases fitting TRBD1. Trimming cost V 6 bases and J 6 bases; bases outside gene matches: 4. The CDR3 covers 12 residues. The CDR3 spells CASRKGANGYTF. CDR3 nucleotides: TGTGCCAGCAGAAAGGGGGCGAATGGCTACACCTTC.

V gene TRBV20-1 combines with J gene TRBJ2-1; D is possibly TRBD1 (5 bases). This CDR3 is built from 16 residues. V lost 1 base and J 1 base, leaving 14 bases between the germline ends. Germline V gene lookup returns CDR1 DFQATT and CDR2 SNEGSKA (reference sequence). The CDR3 nucleotides read TGCAGTGCTAGAGGGGATAGGGGCGTTTCCTACAATGAGCAGTTCTTC. Its protein product is CSARGDRGVSYNEQFF.

This clonotype came up many times. For the CDR3, the DNA is TGCGCCAGCAGCTTAAATGCGGGAGCGAAGGGTGAGCAGTTCTTC. It translates to CASSLNAGAKGEQFF. The gene calls are TRBV5-1 and TRBJ2-1; 7 positions agree with TRBD2. Trimming took 2 bases from V and 9 from J; bases not matched to a gene: 11. The CDR3 sequence is 15 residues long. Looked up from germline, CDR1 is SGHRS and CDR2 is YFSETQ.

The sample holds a few counts of this clonotype. This rearrangement joins TRBV7-9 to TRBJ1-6, with a possible D match to TRBD1 (5 bases). The CDR3 covers 14 residues. The germline V gene has CDR1 SEHNR and CDR2 FQNEAQ (reference sequence). Trimming stripped 6 bases from V and 8 bases from J, with 14 bases between. This CDR3 reads CASSWTRSDSPLHF. The DNA for the CDR3 is TGTGCCAGCAGTTGGACACGAAGCGATTCACCCCTCCACTTT.

This clonotype was seen only a few times. CDR3 DNA: TGTGCCACCCAAGGGGGACTAGCGGGAGTAACTGCCTACAATGAGCAGTTCTTC. Amino acid sequence: CATQGGLAGVTAYNEQFF. V usage is TRBV25-1 and J usage is TRBJ2-1, with 14 bases matching TRBD2. The length of the CDR3 is 18 residues. Unmatched junction bases numbered 13, after V lost 10 bases and J lost 2 bases. CDR1 MGHDK and CDR2 SYGVNS come from the germline V gene. The whole variable domain, remainder taken from reference TRBV25-1 and TRBJ2-1, is EADIYQTPRYLVIGTGKKITLECSQTMGHDKMYWYQQDPGMELHLIHYSYGVNSTEKGDLSSESTVSRIRTEHFPLTLESARPSHTSQYLCATQGGLAGVTAYNEQFFGPGTRLTVL.

This chain uses TRBV20-1 with TRBJ2-1; 9 nucleotides line up with TRBD2. V lost 4 bases to trimming and J lost 1 base; unmatched junction nucleotides: 8. The CDR3 is made up of 16 amino acids. CDR1 and CDR2 from the germline V gene are DFQATT and SNEGSKA (reference sequence). The chain's CDR3 is CSANQAGGISYNEQFF. The DNA for the CDR3 is TGCAGTGCTAACCAAGCGGGGGGAATATCCTACAATGAGCAGTTCTTC.

This chain links TRBV12-3 or TRBV12-4 with TRBJ1-5; D possibly corresponds to TRBD1 (6 bases). Trimming left V 5 bases short and J 0 bases short, with 14 bases between. This CDR3 spans 16 amino acids. In DNA, the CDR3 is TGTGCCAGCAGTCCAGGGGATCCGGGTAGCAATCAGCCCCAGCATTTT. It codes for CASSPGDPGSNQPQHF.

This chain joins TRBV11-2 and TRBJ2-1; TRBD2 matches 8 bases. Germline CDR1 and CDR2: SGHAT and FQNNGV. This CDR3 contains 19 residues. With 5 bases clipped from V and 2 bases from J, the junction kept 17 bases outside the gene matches. The CDR3 spells CASSTHVPGLVSAYNEQFF. The CDR3 DNA reads as TGTGCCAGCAGCACACACGTCCCGGGACTAGTTTCAGCCTACAATGAGCAGTTCTTC.

This clonotype appeared many times. The chain is built from TRBV12-3 or TRBV12-4 and TRBJ2-1, with D unresolved. This CDR3 region has 13 residues. Trimming cost V 2 bases and J 7 bases, with 9 bases left between them. CDR3 nucleotide sequence: TGTGCCAGCAGTTTAATGAGCAGGAATGAGCAGTTCTTC. Protein sequence: CASSLMSRNEQFF.

This clonotype was seen more than once but under ten times. CDR3 loop: CASSVADGYEQYF. The CDR3 coding sequence is TGTGCCAGCAGCGTAGCGGACGGCTACGAGCAGTACTTC. The genes are TRBV9 and TRBJ2-7, with D unresolved. The CDR3 contains 13 residues. Germline values: CDR1 SGDLS, CDR2 YYNGEE. V was clipped by 0 bases and J by 3 bases, with 7 bases between them.

This clonotype was seen many times. The chain carries TRBV5-6 and TRBJ2-3; D is uncertain. CDR1 is SGHDT, CDR2 YYEEEE, per germline. CDR3 length: 16 residues. V lost 1 base and J 0 bases, leaving 12 bases between the germline ends. CDR3 sequence: CASSLRAGLSTDTQYF. The CDR3 nucleotides are TGTGCCAGCAGCTTGAGGGCAGGCCTTAGCACAGATACGCAGTATTTT.

This clonotype appeared many times. The CDR3 DNA is TGTGCCAGCAGTAGTAACAGGGGGAGGGCTGAAGCTTTCTTT. Its translation: CASSSNRGRAEAFF. J is TRBJ1-1 and V is TRBV12-3 or TRBV12-4, with 8 bases identical to TRBD1. J was trimmed by 6 bases and V by 5 bases; bases with no gene match: 8. This CDR3 is 14 amino acids long.

This clonotype was counted a few times. The gene calls are TRBV5-1 and TRBJ2-7; TRBD2 is a possible D gene (6 bases). Germline V gene lookup returns CDR1 SGHRS and CDR2 YFSETQ. CDR3 length: 17 amino acids. Trimming pared 1 base from V and 3 bases from J, leaving 20 bases between. The CDR3 DNA reads as TGCGCCAGCAGCTTGTTTTCCTTTGGGTGGACTAACTACGAGCAGTACTTC. This codes for CASSLFSFGWTNYEQYF.

The sample holds a few counts of this clonotype. The chain has TRBV12-3 or TRBV12-4 and TRBJ2-7; D possibly corresponds to TRBD1 (6 bases). There are 15 residues in the CDR3. The germline V and J ends were trimmed by 4 bases and 3 bases, with 16 bases remaining between them. The CDR3, as DNA: TGTGCCAGCAGTTCAGCCGGGACACAGGTCTACGAGCAGTACTTC. This encodes CASSSAGTQVYEQYF.

This clonotype showed up just a few times. The CDR3 sequence is CASSLRNLNTEAFF. CDR3 in DNA: TGTGCCAGCAGCTTGCGGAACCTGAACACTGAAGCTTTCTTT. The chain uses TRBV5-6 and TRBJ1-1; D ambiguous. The V gene lost 1 base and the J gene lost 0 bases, with 7 bases spanning the gap. This CDR3 is 14 amino acids long. The germline CDR1 and CDR2 sequences are SGHDT and YYEEEE. The variable domain in full, completed from reference TRBV5-6 and TRBJ1-1, reads DAGVTQSPTHLIKTRGQQVTLRCSPKSGHDTVSWYQQALGQGPQFIFQYYEEEERQRGNFPDRFSGHQFPNYSSELNVNALLLGDSALYLCASSLRNLNTEAFFGQGTRLTVV.

This clonotype appeared once. The V gene is TRBV5-1, the J gene TRBJ1-2, with 8 nucleotides matching TRBD1. CDR3 length equals 14 residues. Germline-derived CDR1 and CDR2 are SGHRS and YFSETQ. Germline trimming cut 0 bases from V and 5 bases from J; bases unmatched to any gene: 3. CDR3 nucleotide sequence: TGCGCCAGCAGCTTGGGGACAGGGTCGTATGGCTACACCTTC. Protein product: CASSLGTGSYGYTF.

The gene calls are TRBV27 and TRBJ1-5; possible D gene TRBD1, 5 bases. Deletions cut 1 base from V and 7 bases from J, with 11 bases between. Per the germline V gene, CDR1 is MNHEY and CDR2 is SMNVEV (reference sequence). The CDR3 spans 14 residues. The CDR3 DNA reads TGTGCCAGCAGTTTATTAGGGGTTGAGCAGCCCCAGCATTTT. Amino acids: CASSLLGVEQPQHF.

The chain couples TRBV5-1 to TRBJ1-5; tentatively, D is TRBD1 (6 bases). CDR3 length: 15 amino acids. The germline gives CDR1 SGHRS, CDR2 YFSETQ. The germline V and J ends were trimmed by 0 bases and 1 base, with 8 bases remaining between them. Here the CDR3 reads CASSLEGGSNQPQHF. The CDR3 region has the DNA TGCGCCAGCAGCTTGGAAGGGGGAAGCAATCAGCCCCAGCATTTT.

This clonotype was observed a handful of times. The chain combines TRBV20-1 with TRBJ1-3; tentatively, D is TRBD1 (6 bases). This CDR3 has 16 residues. Germline V gene data show CDR1 as DFQATT and CDR2 as SNEGSKA (reference sequence). Trimming removed 0 bases from V and 0 bases from J, with 12 bases in between. CDR3 sequence reads: CSARDPGHLSGNTIYF. CDR3 DNA: TGCAGTGCTAGAGACCCGGGACATCTCTCTGGAAACACCATATATTTT.